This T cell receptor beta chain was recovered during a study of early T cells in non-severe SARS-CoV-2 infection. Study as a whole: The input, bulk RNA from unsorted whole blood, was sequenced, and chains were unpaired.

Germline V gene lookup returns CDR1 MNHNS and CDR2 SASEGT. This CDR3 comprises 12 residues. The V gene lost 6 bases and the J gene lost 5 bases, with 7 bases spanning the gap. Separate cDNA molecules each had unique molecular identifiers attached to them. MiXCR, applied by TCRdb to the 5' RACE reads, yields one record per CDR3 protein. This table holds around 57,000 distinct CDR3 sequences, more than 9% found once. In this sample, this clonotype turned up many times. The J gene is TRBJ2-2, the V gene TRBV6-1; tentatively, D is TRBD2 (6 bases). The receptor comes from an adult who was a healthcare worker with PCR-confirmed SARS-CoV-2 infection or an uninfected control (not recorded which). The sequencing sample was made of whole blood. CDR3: CASREGTGELFF. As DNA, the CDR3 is TGTGCCAGCAGGGAGGGTACCGGGGAGCTGTTTTTT.